This section outlines one TCR beta chain sequence together with its context. Its matching antigen is unknown. Clones were read by immunoSEQ multiplex PCR, and TCRdb kept only the in-frame ones, dropping some. There are 2 million to 3 million clones in the sample; roughly 93% occur only once, and roughly 0.39% lies in the top ten. These data belong to a study of shared clonotypes between healthy human individuals. Study-level results: What rarefaction showed was incomplete sorted-subset sequencing despite large depth. The sampled material consisted only of blood, and tissue repertoires are likely to differ. The sharing of 5% to 6.5% of naive CD4 clonotypes was seen across several donors.

CDR1 is SGDLS and CDR2 is YYNGEE in the germline V gene. This CDR3 contains 16 residues. Trimming cost V 0 bases and J 4 bases; bases outside gene matches: 4. The split of CD4+ cells yielded CD45RA+ naive and CD45RA-negative memory subsets. The V and J genes are TRBV9 and TRBJ2-5; TRBD2 matches 12 bases. Material: naive CD4+ T cells from PBMCs. Regarding subset: CD45RA+ positively selected. This clonotype was sampled from a young man in good health. Some clones in this sample may be carry-over from other donors' samples. CDR3 region: CASSVGPTSGGETQYF. CDR3 nucleotides: TGTGCCAGCAGCGTAGGCCCGACTAGCGGGGGAGAGACCCAGTACTTC.